One T cell receptor beta chain is described in this entry. The sample is drawn from a study of T-cell reconstitution after alpha-beta-depleted transplantation in children. Unique molecular identifiers were built into the TCRbeta library. TCRdb re-called the PCR reads with MiXCR, one entry per CDR3 protein. The sample lists some 500,000 distinct CDR3 sequences; about a sixth were seen once. J gave up 6 bases and V 3 bases, and 6 bases lay outside the gene matches. The CDR3 consists of 16 residues. The germline CDR1 and CDR2 sequences are MNHNS and SASEGT. The V gene is TRBV6-1, the J gene TRBJ2-1; 12 bases agree with TRBD2. This specimen consisted of PBMCs from the stem cell graft donor, obtained from the stem cell graft. This receptor was obtained from a human donor who donated a stem cell graft to a child with acute lymphoblastic leukemia. For the CDR3, the DNA is TGTGCCAGCAGTGAGAGACTAGCGGGAGTGCGCAATGAGCAGTTCTTC. It translates to CASSERLAGVRNEQFF.